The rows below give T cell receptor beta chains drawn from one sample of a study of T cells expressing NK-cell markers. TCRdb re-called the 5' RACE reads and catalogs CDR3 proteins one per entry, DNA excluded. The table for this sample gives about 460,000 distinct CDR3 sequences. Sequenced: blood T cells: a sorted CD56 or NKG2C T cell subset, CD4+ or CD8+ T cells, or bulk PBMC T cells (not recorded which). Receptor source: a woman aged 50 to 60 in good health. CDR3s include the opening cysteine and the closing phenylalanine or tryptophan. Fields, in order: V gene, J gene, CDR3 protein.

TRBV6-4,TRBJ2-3,CATSATPDTQYF
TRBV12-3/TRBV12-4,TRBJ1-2,CASSAVGGPGYGYTF
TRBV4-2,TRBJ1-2,CASSQPGPSNYGYTF
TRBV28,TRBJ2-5,CASRSGGGPQETQYF
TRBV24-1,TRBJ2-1,CATSDSTGTITNEQFF
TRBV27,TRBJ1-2,CASSPLDRLYGYTF
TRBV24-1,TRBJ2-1,CATSGLASYNEQFF
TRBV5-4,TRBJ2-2,CASRGEYRTGELFF
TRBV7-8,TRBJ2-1,CASTPGGTDYNEQFF
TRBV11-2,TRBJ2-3,CASSKWQARTDTQYF
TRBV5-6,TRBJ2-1,CASSLRWDNEQFF
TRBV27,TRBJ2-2,CASSPPLPAGVGNGELFF
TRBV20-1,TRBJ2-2,CSARDEGSALTGELFF
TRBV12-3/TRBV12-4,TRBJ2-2,CASSFWRDAGELFF
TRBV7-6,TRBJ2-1,CASSLVRIPPYNEQFF
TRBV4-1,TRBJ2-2,CASSQDRGRAGELFF